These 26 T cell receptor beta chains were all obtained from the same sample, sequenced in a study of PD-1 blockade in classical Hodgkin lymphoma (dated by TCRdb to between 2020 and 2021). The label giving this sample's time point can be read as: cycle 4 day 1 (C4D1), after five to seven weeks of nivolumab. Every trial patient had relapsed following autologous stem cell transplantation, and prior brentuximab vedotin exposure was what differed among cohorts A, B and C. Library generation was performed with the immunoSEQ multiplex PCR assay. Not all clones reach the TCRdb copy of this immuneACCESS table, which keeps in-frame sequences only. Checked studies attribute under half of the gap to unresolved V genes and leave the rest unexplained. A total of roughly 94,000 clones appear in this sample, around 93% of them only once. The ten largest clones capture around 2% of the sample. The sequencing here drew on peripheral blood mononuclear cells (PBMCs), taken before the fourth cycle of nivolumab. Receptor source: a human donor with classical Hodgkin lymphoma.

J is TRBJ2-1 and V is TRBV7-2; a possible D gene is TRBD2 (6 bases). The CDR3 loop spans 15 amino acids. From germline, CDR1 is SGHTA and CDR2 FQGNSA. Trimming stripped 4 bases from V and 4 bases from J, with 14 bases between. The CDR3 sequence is CASSSGTDTYNEQFF. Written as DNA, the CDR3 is TGTGCCAGCAGCTCCGGGACTGACACTTACAATGAGCAGTTCTTC.

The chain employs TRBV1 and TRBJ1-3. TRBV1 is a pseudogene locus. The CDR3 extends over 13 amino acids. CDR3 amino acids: CTSSQGATTLRYF. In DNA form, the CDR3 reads TGCACCAGCAGCCAAGGTGCCACCACCCTTCGCTATTTT.

The CDR3 DNA is TGTGCCATCGAGGGAGGGGACACCGGGGAGCTGTTTTTT. Translated: CAIEGGDTGELFF. The rearrangement joins TRBV10-3 to TRBJ2-2; TRBD2 agrees at 7 bases. V trimming: 8 bases; J trimming: 3 bases; junction bases outside the gene matches: 3. This CDR3 contains 13 residues. Germline V gene sequence: CDR1 ENHRY, CDR2 SYGVKD.

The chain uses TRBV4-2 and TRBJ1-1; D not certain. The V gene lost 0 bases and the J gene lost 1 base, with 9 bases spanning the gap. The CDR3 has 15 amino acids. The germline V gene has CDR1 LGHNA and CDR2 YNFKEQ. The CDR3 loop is CASSQDSFENTEAFF. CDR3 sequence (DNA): TGTGCCAGCAGCCAAGACAGCTTCGAGAACACTGAAGCTTTCTTT.

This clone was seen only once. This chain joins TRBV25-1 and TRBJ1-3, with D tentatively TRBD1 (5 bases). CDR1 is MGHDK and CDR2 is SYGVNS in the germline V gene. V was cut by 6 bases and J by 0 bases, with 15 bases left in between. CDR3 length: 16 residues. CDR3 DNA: TGTGCCAGCAGGCCCAGGTGGGGCAACTCTGGAAACACCATATATTTT. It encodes CASRPRWGNSGNTIYF.

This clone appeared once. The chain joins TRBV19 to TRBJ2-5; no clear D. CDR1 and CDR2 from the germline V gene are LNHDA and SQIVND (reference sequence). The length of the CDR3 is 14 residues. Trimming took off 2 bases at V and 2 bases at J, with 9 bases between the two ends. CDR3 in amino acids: CASSISAGQETQYF. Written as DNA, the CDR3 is TGTGCCAGTAGTATATCGGCAGGTCAAGAGACCCAGTACTTC.

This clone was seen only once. The CDR3 sequence is CASSQSASGGVYLEQYF. CDR3 DNA: TGCGCCAGCAGCCAAAGTGCGAGCGGGGGCGTTTACCTCGAGCAGTACTTC. This chain connects TRBV4-1 to TRBJ2-7, with 8 bases identical to TRBD2. CDR1 is MGHRA, CDR2 YSYEKL, per germline. There are 17 residues in the CDR3. V was clipped by 2 bases and J by 6 bases; unmatched bases: 15.

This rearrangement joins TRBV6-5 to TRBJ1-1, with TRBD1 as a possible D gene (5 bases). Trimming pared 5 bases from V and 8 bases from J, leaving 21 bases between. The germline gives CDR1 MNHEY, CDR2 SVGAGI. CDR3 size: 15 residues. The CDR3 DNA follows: TGTGCCAGCAGTAATGGGGGATTGACGAGAGCCGAAGCTTTCTTT. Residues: CASSNGGLTRAEAFF.

The CDR3 here is CASTYPTGTGAAAAEAFF. CDR3 coding DNA: TGCGCCAGCACCTACCCGACCGGGACAGGGGCCGCCGCGGCTGAAGCTTTCTTT. This chain joins TRBV5-1 and TRBJ1-1; TRBD1 aligns across 10 bases. This CDR3 comprises 18 residues. CDR1 SGHRS and CDR2 YFSETQ come from the germline V gene. Losses at the gene ends were 6 bases for V and 6 bases for J; bases not matched to a gene: 20.

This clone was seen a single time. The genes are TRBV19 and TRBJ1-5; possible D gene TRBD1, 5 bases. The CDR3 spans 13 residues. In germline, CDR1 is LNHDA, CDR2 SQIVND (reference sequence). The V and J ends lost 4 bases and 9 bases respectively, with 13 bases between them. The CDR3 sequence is CASSTDILRPQHF. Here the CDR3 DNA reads TGTGCCAGTAGTACGGACATACTCCGGCCCCAGCATTTT.

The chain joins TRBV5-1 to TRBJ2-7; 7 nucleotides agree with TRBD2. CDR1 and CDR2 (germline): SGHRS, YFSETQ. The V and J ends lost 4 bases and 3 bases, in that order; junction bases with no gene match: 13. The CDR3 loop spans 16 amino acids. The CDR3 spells CASSAGLGGPYYEQYF. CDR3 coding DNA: TGCGCCAGCAGCGCTGGACTGGGAGGGCCCTACTACGAGCAGTACTTC.

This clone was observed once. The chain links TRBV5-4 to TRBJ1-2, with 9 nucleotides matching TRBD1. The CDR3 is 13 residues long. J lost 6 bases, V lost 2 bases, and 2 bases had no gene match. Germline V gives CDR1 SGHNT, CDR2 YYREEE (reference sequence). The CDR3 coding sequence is TGTGCCAGCAGCTTACAGGGGGCGCATGGCTACACCTTC. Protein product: CASSLQGAHGYTF.

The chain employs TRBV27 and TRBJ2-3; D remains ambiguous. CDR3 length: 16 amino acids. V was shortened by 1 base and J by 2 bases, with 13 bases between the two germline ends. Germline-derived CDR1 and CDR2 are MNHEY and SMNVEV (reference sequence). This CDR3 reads CASSLYTQAPTDTQYF. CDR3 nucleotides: TGTGCCAGCAGTTTATACACCCAAGCCCCCACAGATACGCAGTATTTT.

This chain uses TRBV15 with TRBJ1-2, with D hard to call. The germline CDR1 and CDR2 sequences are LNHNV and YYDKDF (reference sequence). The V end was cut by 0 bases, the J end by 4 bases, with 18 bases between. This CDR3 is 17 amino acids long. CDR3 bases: TGTGCCACCAGCAGAGATCGGAGCGGCAGGACGATCTATGGCTACACCTTC. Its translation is CATSRDRSGRTIYGYTF.

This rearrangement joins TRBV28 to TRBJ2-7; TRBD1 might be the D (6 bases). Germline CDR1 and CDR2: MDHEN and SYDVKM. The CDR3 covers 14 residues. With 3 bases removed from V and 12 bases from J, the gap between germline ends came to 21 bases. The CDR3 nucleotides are TGTGCCAGCAGTTTTAAGGGGGACCCTCGGGCGAGGTACTTC. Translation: CASSFKGDPRARYF.

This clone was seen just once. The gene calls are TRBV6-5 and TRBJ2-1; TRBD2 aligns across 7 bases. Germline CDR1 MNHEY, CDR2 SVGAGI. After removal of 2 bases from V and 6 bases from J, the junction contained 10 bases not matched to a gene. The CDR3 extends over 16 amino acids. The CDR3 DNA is TGTGCCAGCAGTTACGATGGCGGGAGTGCTTCCAATGAGCAGTTCTTC. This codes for CASSYDGGSASNEQFF.

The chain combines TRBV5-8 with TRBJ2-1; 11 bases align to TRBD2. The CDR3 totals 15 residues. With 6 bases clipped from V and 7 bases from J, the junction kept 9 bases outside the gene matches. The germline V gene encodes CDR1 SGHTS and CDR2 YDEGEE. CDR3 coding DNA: TGTGCCAGCACCCGTAGCGGGAGGGCCGGGAATGAGCAGTTCTTC. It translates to CASTRSGRAGNEQFF.

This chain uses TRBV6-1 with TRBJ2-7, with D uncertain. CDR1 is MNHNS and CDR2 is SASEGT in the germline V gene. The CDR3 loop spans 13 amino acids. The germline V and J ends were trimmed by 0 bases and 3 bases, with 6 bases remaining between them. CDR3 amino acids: CASSEARSYEQYF. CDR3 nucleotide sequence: TGTGCCAGCAGTGAAGCGCGGAGCTACGAGCAGTACTTC.

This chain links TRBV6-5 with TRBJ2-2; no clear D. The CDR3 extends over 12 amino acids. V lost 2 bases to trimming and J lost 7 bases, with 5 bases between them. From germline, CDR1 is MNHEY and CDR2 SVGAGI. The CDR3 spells CASSYVVGELFF. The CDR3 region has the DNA TGTGCCAGCAGTTACGTAGTCGGGGAGCTGTTTTTT.

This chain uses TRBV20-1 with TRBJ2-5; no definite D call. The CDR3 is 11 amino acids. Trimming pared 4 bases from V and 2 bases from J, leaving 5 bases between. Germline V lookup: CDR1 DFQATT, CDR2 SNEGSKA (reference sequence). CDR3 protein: CSATPQETQYF. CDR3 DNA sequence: TGCAGTGCTACCCCACAAGAGACCCAGTACTTC.

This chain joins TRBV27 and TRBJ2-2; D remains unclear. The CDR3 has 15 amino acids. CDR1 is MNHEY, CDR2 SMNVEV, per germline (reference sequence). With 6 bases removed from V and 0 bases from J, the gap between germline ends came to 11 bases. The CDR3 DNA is TGTGCCAGCAGCCGGGCTACCACGAACACCGGGGAGCTGTTTTTT. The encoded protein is CASSRATTNTGELFF.

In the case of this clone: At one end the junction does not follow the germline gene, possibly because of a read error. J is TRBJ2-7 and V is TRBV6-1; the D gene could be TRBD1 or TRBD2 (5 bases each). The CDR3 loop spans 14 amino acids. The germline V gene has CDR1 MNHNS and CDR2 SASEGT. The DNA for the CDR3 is TGTGCCAGTCCCCTGGACAAAGGGGACCTCAAGAGGGACTTC. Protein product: CASPLDKGDLKRDF.

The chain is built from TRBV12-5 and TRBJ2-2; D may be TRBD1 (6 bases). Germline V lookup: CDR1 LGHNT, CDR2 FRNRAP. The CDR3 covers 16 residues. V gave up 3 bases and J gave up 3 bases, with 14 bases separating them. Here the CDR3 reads CASGFLQGWDTGELFF. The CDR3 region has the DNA TGTGCTAGTGGTTTCCTCCAGGGGTGGGACACCGGGGAGCTGTTTTTT.

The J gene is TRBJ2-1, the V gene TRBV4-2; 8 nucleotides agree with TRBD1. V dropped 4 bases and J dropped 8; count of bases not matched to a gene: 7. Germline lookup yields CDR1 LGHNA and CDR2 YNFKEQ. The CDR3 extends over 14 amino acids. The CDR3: CASSPPDREDEQFF. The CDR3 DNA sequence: TGTGCCAGCAGCCCTCCGGACAGGGAGGATGAGCAGTTCTTC.

The CDR3: CTSSQDQREYPQVTDTQYF. DNA for the CDR3: TGCACCAGCAGCCAAGATCAACGGGAGTACCCCCAAGTAACAGATACGCAGTATTTT. This chain uses TRBV1 with TRBJ2-3; no DNA check was done on the table's D call, TRBD2. TRBV1 is listed as a pseudogene. CDR3 length equals 19 residues.

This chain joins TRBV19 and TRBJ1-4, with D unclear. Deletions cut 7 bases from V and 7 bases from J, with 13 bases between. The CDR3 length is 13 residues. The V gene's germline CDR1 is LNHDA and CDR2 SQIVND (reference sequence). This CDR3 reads CASNGPVGEKLFF. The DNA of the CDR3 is TGTGCCAGTAATGGCCCAGTTGGTGAAAAACTGTTTTTT.